The present T cell receptor beta chain was sequenced within a study of T cells in Graves' hyperthyroidism and ophthalmopathy. As for the study in general: Initial diagnosis, before any treatment, was when peripheral blood was collected.

Findings of the study overall: A model built on 13 V-J features separated ophthalmopathy from stable hyperthyroidism.

Regions amplified from RNA transcripts were the TCR beta CDR3 regions. First-round RT-PCR with HTBI primers amplified the TCR CDR3 region. TCRdb analysed the multiplex PCR reads with MiXCR anew, one entry per CDR3 protein. The repertoire has about 400,000 distinct CDR3 sequences, around 14% of them found once; the top ten carry 11% to 15%. Diagnosis relied on clinical symptoms, serum thyroxine and TRAb, thyroid ultrasound and orbital computed tomography. Germline V gives CDR1 MNHNS, CDR2 SASEGT. The CDR3 has 15 amino acids. V was trimmed by 1 base and J by 5 bases, leaving 15 bases between them. This clonotype was detected only a few times. As yet, its antigen is unknown.

Specimen: blood. V gene TRBV6-1 combines with J gene TRBJ2-7; the D is unclear. This sequence originates from a woman aged 18-35 years with Graves' hyperthyroidism. The CDR3 DNA reads as TGTGCCAGCAGTGAAGGGCTAGAAAGTTTCCACGAGCAGTACTTC. This gives the protein CASSEGLESFHEQYF.